This T cell receptor (beta chain) was observed in a study of blood T cell repertoires in COVID-19. Per the authors' pipeline: Amplification of reference gene primers was used by the study to estimate nucleated cell counts. Libraries were prepared by immunoSEQ multiplex PCR; TCRdb keeps only in-frame clonotypes and omits some of them. V and J calls plus clone size are reproduced from that table; the DNA served to infer D and trimming. The table includes roughly 250,000 clones, approximately 79% detected once. This CDR3 is 14 amino acids long. The germline CDR1 and CDR2 sequences are KGHSH and LQKENI. The germline V and J ends were trimmed by 1 base and 0 bases, with 6 bases remaining between them.

The J gene is TRBJ2-5, the V gene TRBV18, with unresolved D. Input material: peripheral blood. This receptor was identified in an elderly woman with active or convalescent COVID-19. This CDR3 is CASSPLPDQETQYF. DNA for the CDR3: TGTGCCAGCTCACCACTCCCAGACCAAGAGACCCAGTACTTC.